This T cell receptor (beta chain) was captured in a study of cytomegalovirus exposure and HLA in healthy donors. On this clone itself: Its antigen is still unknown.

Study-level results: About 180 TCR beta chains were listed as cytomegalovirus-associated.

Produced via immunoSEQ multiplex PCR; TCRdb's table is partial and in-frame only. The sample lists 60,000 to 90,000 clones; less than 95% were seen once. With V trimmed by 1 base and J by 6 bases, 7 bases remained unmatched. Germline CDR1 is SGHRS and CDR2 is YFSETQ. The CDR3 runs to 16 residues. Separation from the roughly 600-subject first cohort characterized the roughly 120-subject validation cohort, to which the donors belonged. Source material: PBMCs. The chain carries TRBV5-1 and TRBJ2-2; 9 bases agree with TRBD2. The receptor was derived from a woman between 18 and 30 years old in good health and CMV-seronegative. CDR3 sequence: CASSLLLAGAAGELFF. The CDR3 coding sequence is TGCGCCAGCAGCTTGCTCTTAGCGGGGGCGGCCGGGGAGCTGTTTTTT.